The 24 T cell receptor beta chains listed next were all sequenced from one sample in a study of blood T cell repertoires in COVID-19. Clones were read by immunoSEQ multiplex PCR, and TCRdb kept only the in-frame ones, dropping some. The table records tens of thousands of clones, 90% to 95% of them present only once. The sequenced sample consisted of peripheral blood. The receptors were sampled from a human donor in a cohort sampled during active COVID-19.

The chain combines TRBV11-2 with TRBJ1-1; perhaps TRBD1 as D (5 bases). Trimming cost V 7 bases and J 5 bases, with 17 bases left between them. The CDR3 runs to 14 residues. Per the germline V gene, CDR1 is SGHAT and CDR2 is FQNNGV. This chain's CDR3 is CASTPAGGRTEAFF. CDR3 nucleotide sequence: TGTGCCAGCACCCCGGCGGGGGGTAGAACTGAAGCTTTCTTT.

The rearrangement uses TRBV6-5 and TRBJ1-5; perhaps TRBD1 as D (6 bases). The V end lost 6 bases, the J end lost 4 bases, and 10 bases lay between the germline ends. CDR1 MNHEY and CDR2 SVGAGI come from the germline V gene. The CDR3 contains 13 residues. CDR3: CASRATGNQPQHF. The CDR3 DNA reads TGTGCCAGCAGAGCAACAGGGAATCAGCCCCAGCATTTT.

The CDR3 sequence is CASSARTGGTEAFF. CDR3 DNA sequence: TGTGCCAGTAGTGCAAGGACAGGTGGGACTGAAGCTTTCTTT. The chain employs TRBV19 and TRBJ1-1; 7 nucleotides agree with TRBD1. CDR3 size: 14 residues. Germline V gene lookup returns CDR1 LNHDA and CDR2 SQIVND (reference sequence). V was clipped by 5 bases and J by 5 bases; unmatched bases: 8. The full variable domain, with the rest looked up from reference TRBV19 and TRBJ1-1, is DGGITQSPKYLFRKEGQNVTLSCEQNLNHDAMYWYRQDPGQGLRLIYYSQIVNDFQKGDIAEGYSVSREKKESFPLTVTSAQKNPTAFYLCASSARTGGTEAFFGQGTRLTVV.

The gene calls are TRBV6-5 and TRBJ1-5; D remains unclear. The CDR3 covers 14 residues. Germline CDR1 reads MNHEY; CDR2 reads SVGAGI. V gave up 5 bases and J gave up 5 bases, with 13 bases separating them. The CDR3 loop is CASSRTEFYQPQHF. The CDR3 DNA follows: TGTGCCAGCAGTCGTACAGAATTTTATCAGCCCCAGCATTTT.

The genes are TRBV15 and TRBJ2-2; maybe TRBD2 (6 bases). Trimming left V 3 bases short and J 5 bases short, with 16 bases between. The CDR3 runs 16 residues. Germline CDR1 is LNHNV and CDR2 is YYDKDF (reference sequence). The CDR3 DNA follows: TGTGCCACCAGCAGTCCTCGGACTACCCTGACCGGGGAGCTGTTTTTT. Translating gives CATSSPRTTLTGELFF.

The chain employs TRBV7-2 and TRBJ1-2; 7 bases are a match to TRBD1. V lost 2 bases and J lost 3; bases outside the gene matches: 9. The CDR3 runs 16 residues. Germline V gene sequence: CDR1 SGHTA, CDR2 FQGNSA. The CDR3 loop is CASSLSRDSQYYGYTF. The DNA of the CDR3 is TGTGCCAGCAGCTTATCTAGGGACAGCCAATACTATGGCTACACCTTC.

The rearrangement joins TRBV6-5 to TRBJ2-7, with unresolved D. Trimming took off 6 bases at V and 0 bases at J, with 9 bases between the two ends. CDR1 and CDR2 from the germline V gene are MNHEY and SVGAGI. This CDR3 is built from 13 residues. The CDR3 is CASSVTTSYEQYF. The CDR3 DNA follows: TGTGCCAGCAGCGTTACAACCTCCTACGAGCAGTACTTC.

This chain links TRBV5-6 with TRBJ2-7; 7 positions match TRBD2. V lost 7 bases, J lost 7 bases, and 5 bases stayed unmatched. Per the germline V gene, CDR1 is SGHDT and CDR2 is YYEEEE. CDR3 length: 11 amino acids. CDR3 region: CASEGRGEQYF. CDR3 DNA: TGTGCCAGCGAGGGGAGGGGAGAGCAGTACTTC.

This clone was counted a single time. The rearrangement joins TRBV6-5 to TRBJ2-7, with D tentatively TRBD1 (5 bases). Trimming cost V 7 bases and J 3 bases, with 13 bases left between them. The CDR3 has 13 residues. CDR1 MNHEY and CDR2 SVGAGI come from the germline V gene. The CDR3 DNA reads as TGTGCCAGCACGCAAGGGGTGGGCTACGAGCAGTACTTC. Residues: CASTQGVGYEQYF.

V gene TRBV28 combines with J gene TRBJ2-6; D call uncertain. There are 15 residues in the CDR3. Between the trimmed V and J ends, which lost 2 bases and 7 bases, there was a span of 12 bases. Germline V CDR1 and CDR2: MDHEN, SYDVKM. The DNA for the CDR3 is TGTGCCAGCAGTTTAATCGGGTCCGATGCCAACGTCCTGACTTTC. This translates into CASSLIGSDANVLTF. Full variable domain (rest looked up from reference TRBV28 and TRBJ2-6): DVKVTQSSRYLVKRTGEKVFLECVQDMDHENMFWYRQDPGLGLRLIYFSYDVKMKEKGDIPEGYSVSREKKERFSLILESASTNQTSMYLCASSLIGSDANVLTFGAGSRLTVL.

The genes are TRBV5-4 and TRBJ1-2, with TRBD1 matching over 8 bases. Trimming took 4 bases from V and 6 from J; bases not matched to a gene: 8. Germline V gives CDR1 SGHNT, CDR2 YYREEE (reference sequence). The CDR3 contains 14 residues. CDR3 loop: CASSRGTGDDGYTF. For the CDR3, the DNA is TGTGCCAGCAGCAGGGGGACAGGCGATGATGGCTACACCTTC.

The chain joins TRBV7-9 to TRBJ2-7; a possible D gene is TRBD1 (5 bases). Per the germline V gene, CDR1 is SEHNR and CDR2 is FQNEAQ (reference sequence). V lost 2 bases and J lost 2, with 13 bases in between. The CDR3 spans 15 residues. CDR3 DNA: TGTGCCAGCAGCTTACCGCAGGGATCCCCCTACGAGCAGTACTTC. Protein: CASSLPQGSPYEQYF.

The V call is TRBV28, the J call TRBJ1-6; TRBD1 agrees at 7 bases. Germline CDR1 MDHEN, CDR2 SYDVKM. The CDR3 covers 21 residues. The trim removed 7 bases at V and 0 bases at J, leaving 21 bases unmatched. Here the CDR3 reads CASIHPAGQYQSSSYNSPLHF. The CDR3 DNA sequence: TGTGCCAGCATTCATCCCGCGGGACAGTACCAATCGAGCTCCTATAATTCACCCCTCCACTTT.

The V and J genes are TRBV5-8 and TRBJ1-1, with a tentative D call TRBD1 (5 bases). The CDR3 length is 15 residues. The germline V gene has CDR1 SGHTS and CDR2 YDEGEE. V was clipped by 0 bases and J by 1 base, with 10 bases between them. The CDR3 bases are TGTGCCAGCAGCTTGGTGAGGGGAGGGAACACTGAAGCTTTCTTT. Amino acid sequence: CASSLVRGGNTEAFF.

The chain joins TRBV29-1 to TRBJ2-7, with D perhaps TRBD1 (6 bases). CDR1 is SQVTM and CDR2 is ANQGSEA in the germline V gene. CDR3 length: 14 amino acids. V was pared by 4 bases and J by 0 bases, with 13 bases between. CDR3 coding DNA: TGCAGCGTTGTTGGGGGCGATGGCTCCTACGAGCAGTACTTC. This sequence encodes CSVVGGDGSYEQYF.

To note about this clone: The sample holds other DNA sequences that translate to the same CDR3. This rearrangement joins TRBV27 to TRBJ2-7; D possibly corresponds to TRBD2 (5 bases). Trimming shortened V by 3 bases and J by 4 bases, and 16 bases separated the two germline ends. The length of the CDR3 is 15 residues. In germline, CDR1 is MNHEY, CDR2 SMNVEV (reference sequence). Here the CDR3 DNA reads TGTGCCAGCAGTTTCTCGGGCGAGGGTACGTACGAGCAGTACTTC. Its translation is CASSFSGEGTYEQYF.

The rearrangement joins TRBV5-8 to TRBJ2-1, with a tentative D call TRBD1 (6 bases). Germline lookup yields CDR1 SGHTS and CDR2 YDEGEE. This CDR3 spans 15 amino acids. Trimming stripped 0 bases from V and 7 bases from J, with 14 bases between. This CDR3 is CASSLGAGESNEQFF. Written as DNA, the CDR3 is TGTGCCAGCAGCTTGGGGGCAGGGGAGTCAAATGAGCAGTTCTTC.

This chain connects TRBV13 to TRBJ2-7, with a possible D match to TRBD1 (6 bases). Trimming stripped 5 bases from V and 4 bases from J, with 21 bases between. CDR1 and CDR2 from the germline V gene are PRHDT and FYEKMQ (reference sequence). The CDR3 is made up of 16 amino acids. Here the CDR3 DNA reads TGTGCCAGCAGCCTCAGGGGCGCTACCTCCCCGTACGAGCAGTACTTC. This codes for CASSLRGATSPYEQYF.

The J gene is TRBJ2-1, the V gene TRBV10-1; possibly TRBD1 for D (5 bases). This CDR3 is built from 14 residues. With 3 bases removed from V and 2 bases from J, the gap between germline ends came to 8 bases. Germline-derived CDR1 and CDR2 are WNHNN and SYGVQD (reference sequence). The CDR3 region is CASSDRATYNEQFF. The CDR3 DNA reads TGCGCCAGCAGTGACAGGGCCACCTACAATGAGCAGTTCTTC.

The CDR3 reads CASSIYGREQYF. The CDR3 DNA follows: TGTGCCAGCAGCATTTACGGGAGGGAGCAGTACTTC. This rearrangement joins TRBV28 to TRBJ2-7; TRBD2 matches at 7 bases. After removal of 6 bases from V and 7 bases from J, the junction contained 6 bases not matched to a gene. Germline V gene lookup returns CDR1 MDHEN and CDR2 SYDVKM. CDR3 length: 12 residues.

The V call is TRBV11-2, the J call TRBJ2-3, with D perhaps matching TRBD2 (6 bases). Trimming stripped 5 bases from V and 0 bases from J, with 18 bases between. The CDR3 runs 17 residues. The germline V gene encodes CDR1 SGHAT and CDR2 FQNNGV. The CDR3 sequence is CASSPSVGGTSTDTQYF. Here the CDR3 DNA reads TGTGCCAGCAGCCCATCCGTAGGCGGGACTAGCACAGATACGCAGTATTTT.

The rearrangement joins TRBV30 to TRBJ2-5; tentative D call: TRBD1 (7 bases). This CDR3 contains 15 residues. V shed 4 bases and J shed 7 bases, with 22 bases lying between them. The V gene's germline CDR1 is GTSNPN and CDR2 SVGIG (reference sequence). CDR3 sequence: CAWNLQPGGKGTQYF. CDR3 in DNA: TGTGCCTGGAATCTCCAGCCAGGGGGGAAAGGGACCCAGTACTTC.

The chain employs TRBV11-2 and TRBJ1-6; 7 bases agree with TRBD1. V shed 5 bases and J 14 bases; nucleotides not matched to a gene: 12. The germline V gene has CDR1 SGHAT and CDR2 FQNNGV. This CDR3 spans 14 amino acids. CDR3 in DNA: TGTGCCAGCAGCATGGACAGGAGAGGGCTAACCCTCCACTTT. Protein sequence: CASSMDRRGLTLHF.

The rearrangement links TRBV30 to TRBJ1-5; D unclear. The germline V gene encodes CDR1 GTSNPN and CDR2 SVGIG (reference sequence). The CDR3 totals 13 residues. The germline V and J ends were trimmed by 3 bases and 0 bases, with 6 bases remaining between them. The CDR3 nucleotides are TGTGCCTGGAGGGTCGGTAGCAATCAGCCCCAGCATTTT. Translation: CAWRVGSNQPQHF.